Listed here are 31 T cell receptor beta chains from one sample, sequenced in a study of T-cell memory formation after mild COVID-19. TCRdb passed the 5' RACE reads through MiXCR, listing each CDR3 protein once. There are 550,000 to 700,000 distinct CDR3 sequences in the sample; about 20% occur only once, and 12% lies in the top ten. Sequenced material: PBMCs or a T cell subset sorted from them (not recorded which). The source is an adult woman who had mild COVID-19 (a few samples of this study predate the infection). Cell type and time point are not known.

V is TRBV12-3 or TRBV12-4 and J is TRBJ2-3; D call uncertain. This CDR3 has 16 amino acids. V lost 6 bases and J 2 bases, leaving 18 bases between the germline ends. CDR3 in DNA: TGTGCCAGCAGATCCACCAACGAGATCCTCACAGATACGCAGTATTTT. It codes for CASRSTNEILTDTQYF.

The chain couples TRBV7-8 to TRBJ1-5; D gene unclear. This CDR3 comprises 13 residues. V was clipped by 3 bases and J by 3 bases, with 6 bases between them. Per germline, CDR1 SGHVS and CDR2 FQNEAQ. CDR3 DNA sequence: TGTGCCAGCAGCTTTGCAGACAATCAGCCCCAGCATTTT. Protein: CASSFADNQPQHF.

The chain recombines TRBV5-6 with TRBJ2-1; 10 bases match TRBD2. V shed 0 bases and J 4 bases; nucleotides not matched to a gene: 4. The V gene's germline CDR1 is SGHDT and CDR2 YYEEEE. This CDR3 spans 16 amino acids. The CDR3 DNA follows: TGTGCCAGCAGCTTGGATCTAGCGGGAGTGTACAATGAGCAGTTCTTC. This codes for CASSLDLAGVYNEQFF.

The J gene is TRBJ1-1, the V gene TRBV7-9; D not certain. The CDR3 runs to 12 residues. Per the germline V gene, CDR1 is SEHNR and CDR2 is FQNEAQ (reference sequence). V was clipped by 8 bases and J by 9 bases, with 16 bases between them. The CDR3, as DNA: TGTGCCAGCCTTAACCTGGAATCCCAAGCTTTCTTT. It translates to CASLNLESQAFF.

This clonotype was counted between two and nine times. The rearrangement joins TRBV2 to TRBJ2-7, with D perhaps matching TRBD1 (6 bases). Trimming removed 7 bases at V and 2 bases at J, with 18 bases between. This CDR3 spans 15 amino acids. CDR1 is SNHLY, CDR2 FYNNEI, per germline. The chain's CDR3 is CASTREQGPTYEQYF. The CDR3 DNA reads TGTGCCAGCACCAGAGAACAGGGTCCTACCTACGAGCAGTACTTC.

The chain is built from TRBV4-1 and TRBJ2-2; D is unclear. Germline CDR1 MGHRA, CDR2 YSYEKL. The V end lost 9 bases, the J end lost 7 bases, and 15 bases lay between the germline ends. The CDR3 spans 13 residues. As DNA, the CDR3 is TGCGCCAGTATTGTCCTGGCGGTCGGGGAGCTGTTTTTT. It is translated as CASIVLAVGELFF.

The chain employs TRBV29-1 and TRBJ2-1, with 10 positions matching TRBD1. This CDR3 comprises 17 residues. Germline assignment: CDR1 SQVTM and CDR2 ANQGSEA. J lost 3 bases, V lost 0 bases, and 8 bases had no gene match. The chain's CDR3 is CSVEDSTGTGDYNEQFF. DNA of the CDR3: TGCAGCGTTGAAGATTCGACCGGGACAGGGGACTACAATGAGCAGTTCTTC.

Ten or more counts support this clonotype. The rearrangement joins TRBV18 to TRBJ1-2; 8 bases align to TRBD1. Trimming removed 8 bases from V and 1 base from J; junction bases left unmatched: 3. CDR1 and CDR2 (germline): KGHSH, LQKENI. There are 13 residues in the CDR3. The CDR3, as DNA: TGTGCCAGCGACAGGGGTCTTAACTATGGCTACACCTTC. Translated: CASDRGLNYGYTF.

Ten or more counts support this clonotype. V and J are TRBV7-8 and TRBJ2-1; 10 bases match TRBD2. This CDR3 contains 16 residues. V shed 2 bases, J shed 11 bases, and the junction held 12 bases outside the gene matches. Germline CDR1 is SGHVS and CDR2 is FQNEAQ. CDR3 DNA: TGTGCCAGCAGCTTATCCCTAGAGCGGGGGGGCCGGAAGCAGTTCTTC. The encoded protein is CASSLSLERGGRKQFF.

V is TRBV12-3 or TRBV12-4 and J is TRBJ2-1, with 7 nucleotides matching TRBD1. Unmatched junction bases numbered 5, after V lost 6 bases and J lost 3 bases. CDR3 length: 14 residues. The CDR3 DNA reads as TGTGCCAGCAGCGCCGGGACAGACTACAATGAGCAGTTCTTC. Its protein is CASSAGTDYNEQFF.

This sequence joins TRBV5-6 and TRBJ1-2, with D uncertain. Trimming removed 0 bases from V and 8 bases from J, with 11 bases in between. The CDR3 runs 13 residues. Germline V gene data show CDR1 as SGHDT and CDR2 as YYEEEE. CDR3 sequence (DNA): TGTGCCAGCAGCTTGGGAAAGGCAGGAGGCTACACCTTC. Its protein product is CASSLGKAGGYTF.

The rearrangement uses TRBV7-8 and TRBJ2-1, with D perhaps matching TRBD2 (5 bases). V gave up 4 bases and J gave up 7 bases, with 14 bases separating them. The CDR3 length is 14 residues. Germline loops: CDR1 SGHVS, CDR2 FQNEAQ. DNA of the CDR3: TGTGCCAGCAGCTCCACTAGAATCACGAATGAGCAGTTCTTC. Its translation is CASSSTRITNEQFF. The variable domain in full, with the rest retrieved from reference TRBV7-8 and TRBJ2-1, is GAGVSQSPRYKVAKRGQDVALRCDPISGHVSLFWYQQALGQGPEFLTYFQNEAQLDKSGLPSDRFFAERPEGSVSTLKIQRTQQEDSAVYLCASSSTRITNEQFFGPGTRLTVL.

The rearrangement joins TRBV7-8 to TRBJ2-1; D assignment may be TRBD1 or TRBD2 (5 bases each). Germline CDR1 reads SGHVS; CDR2 reads FQNEAQ. The CDR3 has 15 residues. The germline V and J ends were trimmed by 3 bases and 8 bases, with 17 bases remaining between them. Here the CDR3 reads CASSFSGRSDDEQFF. The CDR3 bases are TGTGCCAGCAGCTTCTCGGGACGGAGTGATGATGAGCAGTTCTTC.

V gene TRBV7-2 combines with J gene TRBJ2-3; D unclear. V lost 2 bases to trimming and J lost 0 bases, with 12 bases between them. CDR1 SGHTA and CDR2 FQGNSA come from the germline V gene. The CDR3 runs 16 residues. This chain's CDR3 is CASSLFGQTSTDTQYF. CDR3 nucleotide sequence: TGTGCCAGCAGCTTATTCGGCCAAACAAGCACAGATACGCAGTATTTT.

A few counts support this clonotype. This chain uses TRBV7-3 with TRBJ2-3; D possibly uses TRBD1 or TRBD2 (5 bases each). Germline V CDR1 and CDR2: SGHTA, FQGTGA. The CDR3 is made up of 13 amino acids. Trimming removed 1 base at V and 6 bases at J, with 8 bases between. The CDR3 DNA reads TGTGCCAGCAGCTTAATATGGGGGGATACGCAGTATTTT. Translation gives CASSLIWGDTQYF.

The chain links TRBV30 to TRBJ2-3; no clear D gene. The V gene lost 5 bases and the J gene lost 6 bases, with 6 bases spanning the gap. The CDR3 is 10 amino acids. The germline gives CDR1 GTSNPN, CDR2 SVGIG (reference sequence). CDR3 in amino acids: CAWGMDTQYF. CDR3 nucleotides: TGTGCCTGGGGCATGGATACGCAGTATTTT. Looking up the rest from reference TRBV30 and TRBJ2-3 gives the full variable domain: SQTIHQWPATLVQPVGSPLSLECTVEGTSNPNLYWYRQAAGRGLQLLFYSVGIGQISSEVPQNLSASRPQDRQFILSSKKLLLSDSGFYLCAWGMDTQYFGPGTRLTVL.

The chain carries TRBV7-8 and TRBJ1-1; perhaps TRBD1 as D (5 bases). With 5 bases removed from V and 0 bases from J, the gap between germline ends came to 13 bases. The germline gives CDR1 SGHVS, CDR2 FQNEAQ. This CDR3 is 15 amino acids long. Written as DNA, the CDR3 is TGTGCCAGCAGCCCGTCGGACAACTTGAACACTGAAGCTTTCTTT. Amino acid sequence: CASSPSDNLNTEAFF.

The CDR3 DNA sequence: TGTGCCAGCAGCCCCTCTAGCGGGAGGGCCTCGACAGATACGCAGTATTTT. It yields the protein CASSPSSGRASTDTQYF. The chain combines TRBV7-8 with TRBJ2-3; 12 bases line up with TRBD2. Trimming at V came to 5 bases and at J to 3 bases, leaving 9 bases not matched to a gene. The CDR3 length is 17 residues. CDR1 is SGHVS and CDR2 is FQNEAQ in the germline V gene.

In its sample, this clonotype was seen a few times. This chain links TRBV7-9 with TRBJ2-5; 9 nucleotides match TRBD2. Germline lookup yields CDR1 SEHNR and CDR2 FQNEAQ (reference sequence). V was clipped by 1 base and J by 0 bases; unmatched bases: 12. The CDR3 runs to 19 residues. Written as DNA, the CDR3 is TGTGCCAGCAGCTTAGGCCTAGCGGGGACCTTTTCGTACCAAGAGACCCAGTACTTC. It translates to CASSLGLAGTFSYQETQYF.

The CDR3 coding sequence is TGTGCCAGCAGCGTACGTGCGGGGCCCTCCTACAATGAGCAGTTCTTC. Amino acids: CASSVRAGPSYNEQFF. The J gene is TRBJ2-1, the V gene TRBV9; weak D call: TRBD2 (6 bases). Germline CDR1 is SGDLS and CDR2 is YYNGEE. The CDR3 consists of 16 residues. The ends were cut back, 1 base at V and 0 bases at J, with 11 bases in the middle.

This clonotype was observed a handful of times. V gene TRBV6-5 combines with J gene TRBJ2-7; unclear D gene. The CDR3 covers 12 residues. Germline V gene sequence: CDR1 MNHEY, CDR2 SVGAGI. Trimming left V 6 bases short and J 3 bases short, with 9 bases between. The CDR3 region has the DNA TGTGCCAGCAGGCCACCGGGCTACGAGCAGTACTTC. The encoded protein is CASRPPGYEQYF.

J is TRBJ2-5 and V is TRBV7-9; 9 bases agree with TRBD2. Germline lookup yields CDR1 SEHNR and CDR2 FQNEAQ (reference sequence). The CDR3 totals 15 residues. J was trimmed by 0 bases and V by 5 bases; bases with no gene match: 4. The CDR3 spells CASSASGAYQETQYF. DNA for the CDR3: TGTGCCAGCAGCGCTAGCGGGGCGTACCAAGAGACCCAGTACTTC. Full variable domain (rest looked up from reference TRBV7-9 and TRBJ2-5): DTGVSQNPRHKITKRGQNVTFRCDPISEHNRLYWYRQTLGQGPEFLTYFQNEAQLEKSRLLSDRFSAERPKGSFSTLEIQRTEQGDSAMYLCASSASGAYQETQYFGPGTRLLVL.

This clonotype came up a few times. V is TRBV7-2 and J is TRBJ2-1; TRBD1 is a possible D gene (5 bases). The CDR3 has 14 residues. With 1 base removed from V and 10 bases from J, the gap between germline ends came to 14 bases. Germline CDR1 reads SGHTA; CDR2 reads FQGNSA. The CDR3 bases are TGTGCCAGCAGCTTAGGGGGCCAGGCAATAGAGCAGTTCTTC. Residues: CASSLGGQAIEQFF.

The chain employs TRBV5-1 and TRBJ1-5, with 7 bases matching TRBD1. Germline-derived CDR1 and CDR2 are SGHRS and YFSETQ. The length of the CDR3 is 15 residues. V lost 0 bases and J lost 11; bases outside the gene matches: 11. This CDR3 is CASSLAGQDLSAQHF. CDR3 coding DNA: TGCGCCAGCAGCTTGGCCGGACAGGACCTTTCCGCCCAGCATTTT.

This clonotype was observed a handful of times. The chain couples TRBV20-1 to TRBJ2-7; D tentatively reads TRBD1 or TRBD2 (5 bases each). The ends were cut back, 5 bases at V and 2 bases at J, with 13 bases in the middle. From germline, CDR1 is DFQATT and CDR2 SNEGSKA (reference sequence). This CDR3 region has 13 residues. The CDR3 loop reads CSAPDGTTYEQYF. In DNA, the CDR3 is TGCAGTGCTCCCGACGGGACGACCTACGAGCAGTACTTC.

V is TRBV29-1 and J is TRBJ2-5, with D tentatively TRBD2 (6 bases). CDR3 length: 14 residues. Looked up from germline, CDR1 is SQVTM and CDR2 is ANQGSEA. The V gene lost 3 bases and the J gene lost 0 bases, with 11 bases spanning the gap. The CDR3 DNA reads TGCAGCGTTGAGTGGCGGGATAACCAAGAGACCCAGTACTTC. Translated: CSVEWRDNQETQYF.

This chain joins TRBV14 and TRBJ2-5, with D hard to call. Looked up from germline, CDR1 is SGHDN and CDR2 is FVKESK. Trimming took off 1 base at V and 5 bases at J, with 17 bases between the two ends. The CDR3 extends over 16 amino acids. The CDR3 DNA is TGTGCCAGCAGCCAAGGCTACATCACTTCATGGGAGACCCAGTACTTC. The encoded protein is CASSQGYITSWETQYF.

This clonotype was counted a few times. The chain links TRBV19 to TRBJ1-2; D is perhaps TRBD1 (6 bases). The CDR3 consists of 14 residues. Trimming removed 6 bases from V and 4 bases from J, with 15 bases in between. Germline V CDR1 and CDR2: LNHDA, SQIVND (reference sequence). In DNA, the CDR3 is TGTGCCAGTAGCCCGCGGGGGCTGAGCTATGGCTACACCTTC. It encodes CASSPRGLSYGYTF.

The chain couples TRBV7-9 to TRBJ2-7; the D call may be TRBD1 or TRBD2 (5 bases each). V lost 5 bases to trimming and J lost 3 bases, with 20 bases between them. CDR1 and CDR2 (germline): SEHNR, FQNEAQ (reference sequence). The CDR3 contains 16 residues. The CDR3 reads CASSQPVTGRGYEQYF. The CDR3 bases are TGTGCCAGCAGCCAACCCGTGACGGGACGGGGCTACGAGCAGTACTTC.

This clonotype turned up a few times. The rearrangement uses TRBV24-1 and TRBJ1-1; 12 bases line up with TRBD1. Trimming removed 1 base from V and 6 bases from J; junction bases left unmatched: 11. The germline CDR1 and CDR2 sequences are KGHDR and SFDVKD. The CDR3 contains 18 residues. In DNA, the CDR3 is TGTGCCACCAGTGATTTTTTGGGACAGGGGGCGCCGGTCTCTGAAGCTTTCTTT. Translated, it gives CATSDFLGQGAPVSEAFF.

This clonotype was seen many times. This chain connects TRBV7-9 to TRBJ2-3; D is ambiguous. V shed 1 base and J shed 4 bases, with 6 bases lying between them. The CDR3 runs to 13 residues. Germline loops: CDR1 SEHNR, CDR2 FQNEAQ (reference sequence). The CDR3 loop reads CASSLDTSDTQYF. CDR3 DNA: TGTGCCAGCAGCTTAGACACTTCAGATACGCAGTATTTT. The entire variable domain, with the rest obtained from reference TRBV7-9 and TRBJ2-3, is as follows: DTGVSQNPRHKITKRGQNVTFRCDPISEHNRLYWYRQTLGQGPEFLTYFQNEAQLEKSRLLSDRFSAERPKGSFSTLEIQRTEQGDSAMYLCASSLDTSDTQYFGPGTRLTVL.